This T cell receptor (beta chain) was recovered during a study of shared clonotypes between healthy human individuals. General study results and limits: The four-donor shared clonotypes exceeded non-shared clonotypes in generation probability, with non-shared ones scoring lower. The sole specimen, blood, was sampled, and tissue repertoires likely differ. In having few donors, the study represented limited genetic and exposure-history diversity.

Every immunoSEQ plate was one replicate of a subset's evenly spread DNA. The assay was immunoSEQ multiplex PCR, and TCRdb's table has in-frame clones only and misses some. Of roughly 2,000,000 clones in the sample, about 95% were seen once. Naivety among CD8 cells was defined by CD45RO negativity and positive CCR7 selection, thereby excluding terminally differentiated effector memory CD45RA+ cells. About this clone: Its target is not known.

Looked up from germline, CDR1 is MNHNS and CDR2 is SASEGT. The CDR3 totals 16 residues. Trimming removed 2 bases from V and 6 bases from J; junction bases left unmatched: 10. J is TRBJ1-2 and V is TRBV6-1; 9 nucleotides align to TRBD1. The receptor comes from a man between 18 and 29 years old in good health. Sequenced input: naive CD8+ T cells sorted from blood. The CDR3 protein is CASSELGTGGLHGYTF. The CDR3 DNA reads TGTGCCAGCAGTGAATTGGGAACAGGGGGCTTGCATGGCTACACCTTC.